The clone carrying this TCR beta chain is termed medium-sized. Each patient experienced a relapse that followed autologous stem cell transplantation, and brentuximab vedotin exposure varied. This specimen belongs to a study of PD-1 blockade in classical Hodgkin lymphoma. The repertoire was sequenced with immunoSEQ multiplex PCR; TCRdb's copy has only in-frame clones and lacks some. The sample shows about 27,000 clones, about 78% of them seen only once. The TCR was taken from a human donor with classical Hodgkin lymphoma. This sample comprised peripheral blood mononuclear cells (PBMCs), obtained before the second cycle of nivolumab.

The CDR3: CASTGFEGYTF. The CDR3 coding sequence is TGTGCCAGTACGGGATTTGAAGGCTACACCTTC. The chain has TRBV19 and TRBJ1-2; unclear D gene. There are 11 residues in the CDR3. V gave up 7 bases and J gave up 8 bases, with 11 bases separating them. Looked up from germline, CDR1 is LNHDA and CDR2 is SQIVND (reference sequence).